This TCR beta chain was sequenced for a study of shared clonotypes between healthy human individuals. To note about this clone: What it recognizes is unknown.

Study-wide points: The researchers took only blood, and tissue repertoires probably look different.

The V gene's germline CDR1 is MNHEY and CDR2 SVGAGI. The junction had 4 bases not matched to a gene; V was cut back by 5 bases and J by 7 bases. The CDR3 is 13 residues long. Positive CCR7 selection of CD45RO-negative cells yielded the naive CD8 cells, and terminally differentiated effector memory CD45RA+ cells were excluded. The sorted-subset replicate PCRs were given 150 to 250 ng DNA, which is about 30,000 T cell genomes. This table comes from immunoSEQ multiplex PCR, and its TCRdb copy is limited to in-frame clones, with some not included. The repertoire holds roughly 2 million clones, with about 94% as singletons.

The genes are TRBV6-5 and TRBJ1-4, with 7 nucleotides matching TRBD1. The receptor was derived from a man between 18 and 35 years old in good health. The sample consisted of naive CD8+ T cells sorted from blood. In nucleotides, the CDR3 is TGTGCCAGCAGTATGGGACAGTTTGAAAAACTGTTTTTT. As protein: CASSMGQFEKLFF.